This TCR beta chain is from a study of early T cells in non-severe SARS-CoV-2 infection. The wider study: It was bulk RNA from unsorted whole blood that was sequenced, and the chains were unpaired.

This clonotype has at least ten counts. What it recognizes is unknown. This CDR3 contains 16 residues. Germline lookup yields CDR1 SGHVS and CDR2 FNYEAQ. The V gene lost 4 bases and the J gene lost 2 bases, with 16 bases spanning the gap. Individual cDNA molecules were tagged with unique molecular identifiers. TCRdb passed the 5' RACE reads through MiXCR, listing each CDR3 protein once. The data hold around 35,000 distinct CDR3 sequences, with around 5.7% observed a single time. Study results and caveats: Private and CD4 specificities were missed by VDJdb matching, skewed to anti-spike CD8.

The sample was whole blood. The TCR originated in an adult who was a healthcare worker with PCR-confirmed SARS-CoV-2 infection or an uninfected control (not recorded which). The chain recombines TRBV7-6 with TRBJ2-3, with D perhaps matching TRBD2 (5 bases). The CDR3 nucleotides are TGTGCCAGCAGCTCCCTACCTAGCAGATACACAGATACGCAGTATTTT. Translating gives CASSSLPSRYTDTQYF.